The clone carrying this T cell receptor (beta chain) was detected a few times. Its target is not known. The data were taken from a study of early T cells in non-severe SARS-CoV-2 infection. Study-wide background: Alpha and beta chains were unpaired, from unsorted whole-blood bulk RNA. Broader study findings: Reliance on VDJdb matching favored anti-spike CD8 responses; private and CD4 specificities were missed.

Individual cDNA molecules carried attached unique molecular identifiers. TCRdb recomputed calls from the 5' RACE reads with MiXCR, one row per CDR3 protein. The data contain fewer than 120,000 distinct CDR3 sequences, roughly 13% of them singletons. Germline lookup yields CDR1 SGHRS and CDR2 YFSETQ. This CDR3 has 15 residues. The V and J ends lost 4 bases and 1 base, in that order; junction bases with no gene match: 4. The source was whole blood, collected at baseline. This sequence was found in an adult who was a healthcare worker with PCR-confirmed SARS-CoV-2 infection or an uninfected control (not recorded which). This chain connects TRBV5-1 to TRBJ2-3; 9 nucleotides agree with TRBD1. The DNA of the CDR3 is TGCGCCAGCAGCAGGACAGGGGACCGCACAGATACGCAGTATTTT. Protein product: CASSRTGDRTDTQYF.